The TCR beta chain under discussion was sequenced for a study of T cell responses to AZD1222 COVID-19 vaccine. Findings of the study overall: Seropositive AZD1222 recipients at baseline numbered only five or six. CD4 TCRs linked to vaccination spanned spike, dominating at 160-218 and 743-854. Spike-specific TCR breadth and depth rose after two AZD1222 doses. Donors were largely white British and mainly female; clonal diversity was possibly underestimated.

Sequencing was performed with immunoSEQ multiplex PCR; in TCRdb, only in-frame clones are kept and a portion is missing. Among more than 60,000 clones, around 86% were seen once, and the ten largest hold roughly a sixth. In regard to this clone: Its antigen remains unidentified.

This CDR3 contains 14 residues. Germline-derived CDR1 and CDR2 are MDHEN and SYDVKM. Trimming removed 3 bases at V and 2 bases at J, with 10 bases between. The chain links TRBV28 to TRBJ1-2; D call uncertain. The receptor comes from an adult who received the AZD1222 COVID-19 vaccine. Sequenced here: peripheral blood, sampled 28 days after the second AZD1222 dose. The CDR3 nucleotides are TGTGCCAGCAGTTTCACCCCGACAAACTATGGCTACACCTTC. It yields the protein CASSFTPTNYGYTF.